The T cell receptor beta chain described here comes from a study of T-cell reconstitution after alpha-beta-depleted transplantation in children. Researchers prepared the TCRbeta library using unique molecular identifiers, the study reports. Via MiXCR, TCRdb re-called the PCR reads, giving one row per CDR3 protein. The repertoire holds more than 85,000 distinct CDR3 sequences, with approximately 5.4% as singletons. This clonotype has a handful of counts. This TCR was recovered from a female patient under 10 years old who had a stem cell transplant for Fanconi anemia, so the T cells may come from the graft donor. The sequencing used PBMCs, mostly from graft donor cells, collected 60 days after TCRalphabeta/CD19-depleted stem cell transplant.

CDR3 loop: CSAGTSGRKTQYF. The CDR3 DNA reads as TGCAGTGCCGGGACTAGCGGGAGAAAGACCCAGTACTTC. The V call is TRBV20-1, the J call TRBJ2-5; 14 nucleotides line up with TRBD2. Trimming cost V 6 bases and J 6 bases; bases outside gene matches: 3. The CDR3 covers 13 residues. Germline lookup yields CDR1 DFQATT and CDR2 SNEGSKA (reference sequence).